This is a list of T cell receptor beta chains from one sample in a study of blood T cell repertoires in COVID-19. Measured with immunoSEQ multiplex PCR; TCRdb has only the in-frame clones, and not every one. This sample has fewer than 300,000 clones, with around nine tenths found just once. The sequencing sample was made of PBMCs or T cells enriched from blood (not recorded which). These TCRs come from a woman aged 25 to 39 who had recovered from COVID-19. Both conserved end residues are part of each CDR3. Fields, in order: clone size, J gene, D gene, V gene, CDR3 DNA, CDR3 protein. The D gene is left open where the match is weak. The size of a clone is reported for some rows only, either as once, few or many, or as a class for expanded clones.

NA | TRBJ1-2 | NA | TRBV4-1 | TGCGCCAGCAGCCTGGATCGAGGGCAGGGGCCAGTCAAGGGCTACGGCTACACCTTC | CASSLDRGQGPVKGYGYTF
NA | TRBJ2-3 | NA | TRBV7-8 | TGTGCCAGCAGCCCCGCGACAGGTGCAGATACGCAGTATTTT | CASSPATGADTQYF
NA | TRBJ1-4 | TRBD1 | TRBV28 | TGTGCCAGCAGTTTAACTGACAGGGGAACTGAAAAACTGTTTTTT | CASSLTDRGTEKLFF
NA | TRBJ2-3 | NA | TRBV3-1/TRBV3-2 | TGTGCCAGCAGCCGAAAGGGGATCAGCACAGATACGCAGTATTTT | CASSRKGISTDTQYF
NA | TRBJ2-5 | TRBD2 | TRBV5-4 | TGTGCCAGCAGCTTGGAAGATAGCGGGAAATCGGGGGAGACCCAGTACTTC | CASSLEDSGKSGETQYF
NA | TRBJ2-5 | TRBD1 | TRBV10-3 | TGTGCCATCAGCGCTAACAGGGGAATGGGCCAAGAGACCCAGTACTTC | CAISANRGMGQETQYF
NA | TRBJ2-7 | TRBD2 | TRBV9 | TGTGCCAGCAGCTCCTCTAGCGGGTCCTACTCCTACGAGCAGTACTTC | CASSSSSGSYSYEQYF
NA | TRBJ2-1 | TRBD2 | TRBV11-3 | TGTGCCAGCAGCTTATACGGGGAGCGGGAGAACAATGAGCAGTTCTTC | CASSLYGERENNEQFF
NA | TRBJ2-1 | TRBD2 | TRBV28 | TGTGCCAGCAGTTCGTCCAGGGAGCGGGAGGGTTGGAGCAATGAGCAGTTCTTC | CASSSSREREGWSNEQFF
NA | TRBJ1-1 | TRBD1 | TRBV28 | TGTGCCAGCAGTTTAGACAGGGGAGGCACTGAAGCTTTCTTT | CASSLDRGGTEAFF
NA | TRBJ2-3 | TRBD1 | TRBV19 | TGTGCCAGTAGCCTGACTATACAACAGGGGGCCGCGGTCAAAGATACGCAGTATTTT | CASSLTIQQGAAVKDTQYF
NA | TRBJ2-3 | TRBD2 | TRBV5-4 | TGTGCCAGCAGCGCCCCGGGACTAGCGGTTACAGATACGCAGTATTTT | CASSAPGLAVTDTQYF
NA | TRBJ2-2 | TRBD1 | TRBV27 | TGTGCCAGCAGTTTCTACAGGGGGCAAAGCACCGGGGAGCTGTTTTTT | CASSFYRGQSTGELFF
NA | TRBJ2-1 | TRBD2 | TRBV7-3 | TGTGCCAGCAACGAAGCGGGAGCGGGCTACAATGAGCAGTTCTTC | CASNEAGAGYNEQFF
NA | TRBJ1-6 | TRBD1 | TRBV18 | TGTGCCAGCTCGGGGACAGCCCATAATTCACCCCTCCACTTT | CASSGTAHNSPLHF
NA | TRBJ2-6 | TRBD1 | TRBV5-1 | TGCGCCAGCAGCTTGGTTGCAGTGACAGGGGGATATGGGGCCAACGTCCTGACTTTC | CASSLVAVTGGYGANVLTF
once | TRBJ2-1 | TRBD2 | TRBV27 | TGTGCCAGCAGTCGGACTAGCGGGAGGGCTTTCTACAATGAGCAGTTCTTC | CASSRTSGRAFYNEQFF
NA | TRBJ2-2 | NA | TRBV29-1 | TGCAGCGTTGCTCCGGGAGTGGGCACCGGGGAGCTGTTTTTT | CSVAPGVGTGELFF
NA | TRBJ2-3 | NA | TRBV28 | TGTGCCAGCAGTTTCTGGGGGGGCAGCCCAGATACGCAGTATTTT | CASSFWGGSPDTQYF
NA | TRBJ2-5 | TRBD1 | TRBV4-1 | TGCGCCAGCAGCCAGAGGACAGGGGGCACTTTGGTGACCCAGTACTTC | CASSQRTGGTLVTQYF
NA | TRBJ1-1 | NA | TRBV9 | TGTGCCAGCAGGCCAGGGCCCATGAACACTGAAGCTTTCTTT | CASRPGPMNTEAFF
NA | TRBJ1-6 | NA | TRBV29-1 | TGCAGCGTTGTGGACAGCTCGGGTCCCCTCCACTTT | CSVVDSSGPLHF
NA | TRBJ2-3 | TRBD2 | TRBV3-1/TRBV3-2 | TGTGCCAGCAGCCAGGGACTAGCGGGAGCAGCAGATACGCAGTATTTT | CASSQGLAGAADTQYF
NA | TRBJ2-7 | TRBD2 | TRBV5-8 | TGTGCCAACAGCAGGGGGACTAGCCCATACTACGAGCAGTACTTC | CANSRGTSPYYEQYF
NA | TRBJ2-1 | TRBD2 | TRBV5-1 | TGCGCCAGCAGCTTGGATAGCGGGACCTACAATGAGCAGTTCTTC | CASSLDSGTYNEQFF
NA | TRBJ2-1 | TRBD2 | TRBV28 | TGTGCCAGCAGTCCATTGAGCGGGAGTAACCCTGAGCAGTTCTTC | CASSPLSGSNPEQFF
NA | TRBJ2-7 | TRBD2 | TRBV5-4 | TGTGCCAGCAGCTTGGCGACTAGCGGTGGATACGAGCAGTACTTC | CASSLATSGGYEQYF
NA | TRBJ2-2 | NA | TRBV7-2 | TGTGCCAGCAGCCCAGGGTTGGCCGGGGAGCTGTTTTTT | CASSPGLAGELFF
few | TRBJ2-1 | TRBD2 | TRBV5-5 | TGTGCCAGCAGCCCTATTAGCGGGAGTCCGAGCTCCTACAATGAGCAGTTCTTC | CASSPISGSPSSYNEQFF
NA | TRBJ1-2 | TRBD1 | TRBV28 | TGTGCCAGCAGTTCGGGACAGAGAACCTACACCTTC | CASSSGQRTYTF
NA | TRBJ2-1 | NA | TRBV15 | TGTGCCACCAGCAGAGATTACGGCGTAGCGAATGATGAGCAGTTCTTC | CATSRDYGVANDEQFF
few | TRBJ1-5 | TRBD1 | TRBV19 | TGTGCCAGTAGCACCGGGACAGCCAGCAATCAGCCCCAGCATTTT | CASSTGTASNQPQHF
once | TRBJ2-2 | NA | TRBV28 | TGTGCCAGCAGTTTAGATCCACCGGGAATGAACACCGGGGAGCTGTTTTTT | CASSLDPPGMNTGELFF
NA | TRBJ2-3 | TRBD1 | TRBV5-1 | TGCGCCAGCAGCGTAGAGGGGGCAACAGATACGCAGTATTTT | CASSVEGATDTQYF
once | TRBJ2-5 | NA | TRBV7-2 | TGTGCCAGCAGCTTAGTCGAGGGGAGGCATGAGACCCAGTACTTC | CASSLVEGRHETQYF
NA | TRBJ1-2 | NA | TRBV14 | TGTGCCAGCAGCCAAGTGGGCGTTTCGGACTATGGCTACACCTTC | CASSQVGVSDYGYTF
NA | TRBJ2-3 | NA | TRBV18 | TGTGCCAGCTCATACTTAGCGGGCACAGATACGCAGTATTTT | CASSYLAGTDTQYF
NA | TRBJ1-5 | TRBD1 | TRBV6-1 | TGTGCCAGCAGTGAAAGAGGACAGGGCCATCAGCCCCAGCATTTT | CASSERGQGHQPQHF
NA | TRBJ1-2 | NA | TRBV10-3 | TGTGCCATCAGCTCCCCCGGGGGGGGGAGGAACTATGGCTACACCTTC | CAISSPGGGRNYGYTF
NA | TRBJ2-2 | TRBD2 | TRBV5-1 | TGCGCCACCAGCCTAGCGGGAGGTTTCGGGGAGCTGTTTTTT | CATSLAGGFGELFF
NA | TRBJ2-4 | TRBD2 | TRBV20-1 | TGCAGTGCTAGTTTTGGGCGGGAGGAGGTACTAGCCAAAAACATTCAGTACTTC | CSASFGREEVLAKNIQYF
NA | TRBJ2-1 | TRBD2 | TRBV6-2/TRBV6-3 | TGTGCCAGCAGTCTAGCGGGAGGTGTTGAGCAGTTCTTC | CASSLAGGVEQFF
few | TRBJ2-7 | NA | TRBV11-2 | TGTGCCAGCAGCCGGGGGGCGGGCGAGCAGTACTTC | CASSRGAGEQYF
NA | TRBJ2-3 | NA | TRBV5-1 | TGCGCCAGCAGCCCGGCAGCGAGTAGCACAGATACGCAGTATTTT | CASSPAASSTDTQYF
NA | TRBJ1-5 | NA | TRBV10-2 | TGCGCCAGCAGGACAGGTTTAGGCAATCAGCCCCAGCATTTT | CASRTGLGNQPQHF
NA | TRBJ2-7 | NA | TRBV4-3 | TGCGCCAGCAGCCAAGTTAGATCCTACGAGCAGTACTTC | CASSQVRSYEQYF
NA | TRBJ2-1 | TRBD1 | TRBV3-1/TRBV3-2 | TGTGCCAGCAGCGTCCACAGGGGATTGACGAATGAGCAGTTCTTC | CASSVHRGLTNEQFF
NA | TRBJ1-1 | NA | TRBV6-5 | TGTGCCAGCACCCCCGGACAAGGGAACACTGAAGCTTTCTTT | CASTPGQGNTEAFF
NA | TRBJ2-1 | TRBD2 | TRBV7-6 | TGTGCCAGCAGCTTAACCGAGCGGGAGAGGACCTACAATGAGCAGTTCTTC | CASSLTERERTYNEQFF
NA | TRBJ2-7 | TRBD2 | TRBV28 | TGTGCCAGCAGTTTATATTCCGGTAGGACTAGCGGGAGTATAGGCGAGCAGTACTTC | CASSLYSGRTSGSIGEQYF
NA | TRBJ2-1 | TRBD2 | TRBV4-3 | TGCGCCAGCAGCCAAGATCAAGGGACTAGCGGGGGTAATGAGCAGTTCTTC | CASSQDQGTSGGNEQFF
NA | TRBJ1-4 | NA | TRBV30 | TGTGCCTGGAGTGTGGGCCCTAGCAAGCTTTTT | CAWSVGPSKLF
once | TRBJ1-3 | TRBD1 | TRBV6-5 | TGTGCCAGCAGTTACTCGGGGACAGCCTCTGGAAACACCATATATTTT | CASSYSGTASGNTIYF
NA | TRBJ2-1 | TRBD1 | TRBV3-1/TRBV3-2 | TGTGCCAGCAGCCAATCTGACAGGGTGGGACAAAGCTCCTACAATGAGCAGTTCTTC | CASSQSDRVGQSSYNEQFF
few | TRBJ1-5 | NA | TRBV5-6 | TGTGCCAGCAGCTTACAGGGTTCGGGCAATCAGCCCCAGCATTTT | CASSLQGSGNQPQHF